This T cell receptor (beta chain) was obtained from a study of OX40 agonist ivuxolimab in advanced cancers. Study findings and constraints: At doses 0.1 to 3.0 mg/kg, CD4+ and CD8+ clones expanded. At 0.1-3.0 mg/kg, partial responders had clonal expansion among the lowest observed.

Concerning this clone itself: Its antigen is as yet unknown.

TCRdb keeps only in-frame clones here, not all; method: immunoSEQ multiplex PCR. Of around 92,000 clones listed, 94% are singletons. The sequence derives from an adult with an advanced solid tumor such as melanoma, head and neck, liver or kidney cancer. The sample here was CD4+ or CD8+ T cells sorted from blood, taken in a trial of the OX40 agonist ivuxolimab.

Written as DNA, the CDR3 is TGTGCCAGCAGCTCACCGGGACTAGCGGGCAATGAGCAGTTCTTC. Translating it yields CASSSPGLAGNEQFF. The genes are TRBV7-3 and TRBJ2-1; 12 bases align to TRBD2. The CDR3 consists of 15 residues. The V gene's germline CDR1 is SGHTA and CDR2 FQGTGA. The V segment lost 4 bases and the J segment 6 bases; nucleotides outside the gene matches: 4.